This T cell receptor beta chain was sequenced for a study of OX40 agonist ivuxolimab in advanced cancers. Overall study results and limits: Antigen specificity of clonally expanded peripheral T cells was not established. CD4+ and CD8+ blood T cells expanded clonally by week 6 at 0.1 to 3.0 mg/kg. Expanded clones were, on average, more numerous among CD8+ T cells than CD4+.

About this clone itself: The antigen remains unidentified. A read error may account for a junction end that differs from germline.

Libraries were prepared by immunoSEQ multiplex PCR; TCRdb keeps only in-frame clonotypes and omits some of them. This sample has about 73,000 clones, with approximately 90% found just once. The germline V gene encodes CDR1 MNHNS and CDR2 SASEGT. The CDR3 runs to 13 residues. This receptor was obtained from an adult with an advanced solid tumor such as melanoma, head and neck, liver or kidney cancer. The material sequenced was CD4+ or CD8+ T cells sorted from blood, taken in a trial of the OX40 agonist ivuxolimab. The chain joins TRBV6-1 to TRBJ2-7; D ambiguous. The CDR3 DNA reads TGTGCCAGCAGTGAAGTTCACTCCTACGGGCAGTACTTC. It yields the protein CASSEVHSYGQYF.